These 14 T cell receptor beta chains were all obtained from the same sample, sequenced in a study of graft-versus-host responses after intestinal transplantation. Their target antigens are unknown. Produced via immunoSEQ multiplex PCR; TCRdb's table is partial and in-frame only. This table has under 95,000 clones, roughly four fifths appearing once. The sample in question was unstimulated CD4+ T cells sorted from spleen or lymph node cells, obtained before intestinal transplant. These receptors were taken from a human donor who received an intestinal transplant.

This clone is a singleton in its sample. The rearrangement uses TRBV6-1 and TRBJ2-3; D perhaps matches TRBD1 (6 bases). V lost 4 bases and J 6 bases, leaving 20 bases between the germline ends. Germline CDR1 is MNHNS and CDR2 is SASEGT. CDR3 length: 16 amino acids. CDR3 sequence reads: CASSGPPWGQADTQYF. The CDR3 region has the DNA TGTGCCAGCAGTGGCCCCCCGTGGGGGCAGGCCGATACGCAGTATTTT.

V is TRBV13 and J is TRBJ2-4, with 8 bases fitting TRBD2. Germline CDR1 PRHDT, CDR2 FYEKMQ (reference sequence). The CDR3 totals 14 residues. V trimming: 8 bases; J trimming: 4 bases; junction bases outside the gene matches: 7. The DNA for the CDR3 is TGTGCCAGCTCGGGGGCGGGAGGAAAAAACATTCAGTACTTC. Its translation: CASSGAGGKNIQYF. Full variable domain (remainder filled in from reference TRBV13 and TRBJ2-4): AAGVIQSPRHLIKEKRETATLKCYPIPRHDTVYWYQQGPGQDPQFLISFYEKMQSDKGSIPDRFSAQQFSDYHSELNMSSLELGDSALYFCASSGAGGKNIQYFGAGTRLSVL.

The chain combines TRBV2 with TRBJ2-5; TRBD2 aligns across 7 bases. Matching the DNA end better, TRBJ2-7 makes the J call doubtful. The germline CDR1 and CDR2 sequences are SNHLY and FYNNEI. The CDR3 length is 14 residues. The CDR3, as DNA: TGTGCCAGCAGACGGGAGCCCGGGGGGTACGAGCAGTACTTC. Amino acids: CASRREPGGYEQYF.

The chain employs TRBV2 and TRBJ2-2; 7 bases are a match to TRBD1. Germline V gene data show CDR1 as SNHLY and CDR2 as FYNNEI. This CDR3 has 16 residues. V was pared by 6 bases and J by 0 bases, with 7 bases of the junction left unmatched. The CDR3 protein is CASSAQGGPNTGELFF. CDR3 nucleotides: TGTGCCAGCAGCGCCCAAGGGGGCCCGAACACCGGGGAGCTGTTTTTT.

This CDR3 reads CASSLGDRVDEKLFF. Here the CDR3 DNA reads TGCGCCAGCAGCTTGGGGGACAGGGTGGATGAAAAACTGTTTTTT. The chain employs TRBV5-1 and TRBJ1-4; 9 bases fit TRBD1. The ends lost 0 bases at V and 6 bases at J; junction bases unmatched: 3. CDR1 SGHRS and CDR2 YFSETQ come from the germline V gene. The CDR3 totals 15 residues.

V is TRBV30 and J is TRBJ2-3, with 13 bases fitting TRBD2. V dropped 3 bases and J dropped 4; count of bases not matched to a gene: 4. This CDR3 comprises 15 residues. The germline V gene encodes CDR1 GTSNPN and CDR2 SVGIG (reference sequence). The CDR3 loop is CAWRRLAGGADTQYF. CDR3 coding DNA: TGTGCCTGGAGGAGACTAGCGGGGGGTGCAGATACGCAGTATTTT.

The chain links TRBV5-6 to TRBJ2-3; the D gene is possibly TRBD1 (5 bases). With 0 bases removed from V and 5 bases from J, the gap between germline ends came to 10 bases. This CDR3 region has 14 residues. Germline V CDR1 and CDR2: SGHDT, YYEEEE. The CDR3 here is CASSLVGVKDTQYF. CDR3 nucleotide sequence: TGTGCCAGCAGCTTGGTAGGGGTCAAAGATACGCAGTATTTT.

The chain is built from TRBV5-1 and TRBJ2-7; TRBD1 matches 7 bases. Per germline, CDR1 SGHRS and CDR2 YFSETQ. The CDR3 is made up of 15 amino acids. J gave up 2 bases and V 4 bases, and 9 bases lay outside the gene matches. As DNA, the CDR3 is TGCGCCAGCAGCGTCGCCGGGACAGCCGCCTACGAGCAGTACTTC. Protein sequence: CASSVAGTAAYEQYF. The complete variable domain, with remaining parts taken from reference TRBV5-1 and TRBJ2-7, reads KAGVTQTPRYLIKTRGQQVTLSCSPISGHRSVSWYQQTPGQGLQFLFEYFSETQRNKGNFPGRFSGRQFSNSRSEMNVSTLELGDSALYLCASSVAGTAAYEQYFGPGTRLTVT.

The chain recombines TRBV5-4 with TRBJ1-1; 9 nucleotides line up with TRBD1. The CDR3 length is 13 residues. Germline assignment: CDR1 SGHNT and CDR2 YYREEE (reference sequence). V lost 3 bases to trimming and J lost 12 bases; unmatched junction nucleotides: 9. This CDR3 reads CASSWTGDPTTFF. CDR3 bases: TGTGCCAGCAGCTGGACAGGGGACCCAACGACTTTCTTT.

The chain is built from TRBV28 and TRBJ1-2, with 11 bases lining up with TRBD1. The CDR3 loop spans 17 amino acids. V shed 2 bases and J 0 bases; nucleotides not matched to a gene: 5. Germline-derived CDR1 and CDR2 are MDHEN and SYDVKM. CDR3 residues: CASSLAGTGGTNYGYTF. The CDR3 DNA reads as TGTGCCAGCAGTTTAGCTGGGACAGGGGGAACTAACTATGGCTACACCTTC.

The V call is TRBV5-1, the J call TRBJ1-4, with D maybe TRBD1 (5 bases). The germline V gene encodes CDR1 SGHRS and CDR2 YFSETQ. V lost 0 bases and J lost 10, with 22 bases in between. This CDR3 has 17 amino acids. The CDR3 spells CASSLDGTPERVAKLFF. The CDR3 DNA reads as TGCGCCAGCAGCTTGGACGGGACTCCAGAACGAGTAGCAAAACTGTTTTTT.

V gene TRBV5-1 combines with J gene TRBJ2-5, with 7 bases that match TRBD1. The junction had 7 bases not matched to a gene; V was cut back by 4 bases and J by 4 bases. Germline V gives CDR1 SGHRS, CDR2 YFSETQ. CDR3 length: 14 amino acids. The CDR3 DNA follows: TGCGCCAGCAGCCCCCTCGAGGGGGCAGAGACCCAGTACTTC. Translation gives CASSPLEGAETQYF.

The chain links TRBV6-1 to TRBJ1-1, with D uncertain. The CDR3 is made up of 13 amino acids. The V and J ends lost 2 bases and 8 bases respectively, with 12 bases between them. CDR1 and CDR2 from the germline V gene are MNHNS and SASEGT. The CDR3 sequence: CASSENRGSEAFF. The DNA of the CDR3 is TGTGCCAGCAGTGAAAATCGGGGATCCGAAGCTTTCTTT.

The rearrangement links TRBV5-1 to TRBJ1-4; D is ambiguous. V lost 0 bases and J 7 bases, leaving 10 bases between the germline ends. Germline V gene data show CDR1 as SGHRS and CDR2 as YFSETQ. CDR3 length equals 14 residues. CDR3 DNA sequence: TGCGCCAGCAGCTTGGCGGGGTTCGGTGAAAAACTGTTTTTT. The encoded protein is CASSLAGFGEKLFF.